This T cell receptor (beta chain) was observed in a study of blood T cell repertoires in COVID-19. Study background: The United States, Italy and Spain supplied acute and convalescent COVID-19 samples.

Per the authors' pipeline: Cell counts per sample came from amplifying reference gene primers. Clones were read by immunoSEQ multiplex PCR, and TCRdb kept only the in-frame ones, dropping some. D and trimming were read from the DNA, whereas the V and J calls and clone size are those reported in that table. The sample shows around 190,000 clones, approximately 85% of them seen only once. The CDR3 sequence is 15 residues long. CDR1 is MNHEY and CDR2 is SVGAGI in the germline V gene. The V gene lost 0 bases and the J gene lost 8 bases, with 13 bases spanning the gap. V usage is TRBV6-5 and J usage is TRBJ1-4, with D maybe TRBD1 (5 bases). This TCR was recovered from a woman at least 80 years old with acute or convalescent COVID-19. Sequenced sample: peripheral blood. The CDR3 bases are TGTGCCAGCAGTTACTCAGTAGGGGTGGGCGAAAAACTGTTTTTT. Encoded protein: CASSYSVGVGEKLFF.